A selection of T cell receptor beta chains follows, all from one sample in a study of blood T cell repertoires in COVID-19. Measured with immunoSEQ multiplex PCR; TCRdb has only the in-frame clones, and not every one. The profile shows roughly 250,000 clones, approximately 84% of them singletons. Material for sequencing was peripheral blood. All receptors come from a human donor in a cohort sampled during active COVID-19. Each CDR3 is given with its conserved first and last residue. The order of the fields is CDR3 protein, CDR3 DNA, D gene, V gene, CDR3 length, J gene, clone size. The D gene is left open where the match is weak. Size is omitted from some rows. Given values are once, few, many or a class for expanded clones.

CASLPRAATNEKLFF | TGTGCCAGTCTCCCTCGAGCCGCAACTAATGAAAAACTGTTTTTT | NA | TRBV19 | 15 | TRBJ1-4 | NA
CASRDRFTGELFF | TGCGCCAGCCGGGACAGGTTCACCGGGGAGCTGTTTTTT | TRBD1 | TRBV10-2 | 13 | TRBJ2-2 | NA
CASSLLLSASGTLGETQYF | TGTGCCAGCAGCTTACTACTCAGCGCTAGCGGGACCCTTGGGGAGACCCAGTACTTC | TRBD2 | TRBV7-2 | 19 | TRBJ2-5 | NA
CASSRGTGAGNQPQHF | TGTGCCAGCAGCAGAGGGACAGGGGCAGGCAATCAGCCCCAGCATTTT | TRBD1 | TRBV7-2 | 16 | TRBJ1-5 | NA
CASSAPPDREQFF | TGTGCCAGCAGCGCTCCCCCGGACAGGGAGCAGTTCTTC | TRBD1 | TRBV3-1/TRBV3-2 | 13 | TRBJ2-1 | NA
CASSLDRGREKLFF | TGTGCCAGCAGCTTGGACAGGGGCAGGGAAAAACTGTTTTTT | TRBD1 | TRBV11-2 | 14 | TRBJ1-4 | NA
CASKRDTDTPNSPLHF | TGCGCCAGCAAACGGGACACCGATACTCCAAATTCACCCCTCCACTTT | NA | TRBV5-1 | 16 | TRBJ1-6 | NA
CASSLAPSGDYNEQFF | TGCGCCAGCAGCCTGGCCCCTAGCGGGGACTACAATGAGCAGTTCTTC | TRBD2 | TRBV4-1 | 16 | TRBJ2-1 | once
CASSVVSNVGEQYF | TGTGCCAGCAGCGTAGTGTCTAATGTCGGCGAGCAGTACTTC | NA | TRBV9 | 14 | TRBJ2-7 | NA
CASSYQGNEETQYF | TGTGCCAGCAGCTATCAGGGGAACGAGGAGACCCAGTACTTC | NA | TRBV6-2/TRBV6-3 | 14 | TRBJ2-5 | NA
CASSYSFVNSQETQYF | TGTGCCAGCAGTTACTCTTTTGTGAACAGCCAAGAGACCCAGTACTTC | NA | TRBV6-5 | 16 | TRBJ2-5 | NA
CASSVTRGRAGEQYF | TGTGCCAGTAGTGTAACCAGGGGGCGCGCGGGGGAGCAGTACTTC | TRBD1 | TRBV19 | 15 | TRBJ2-7 | NA
CASSELGTGWGYGYTF | TGTGCCAGCAGTGAGCTCGGGACAGGGTGGGGCTATGGCTACACCTTC | TRBD1 | TRBV28 | 16 | TRBJ1-2 | NA
CASSHPIRGPKFYGYTF | TGTGCCAGCAGCCATCCCATCAGGGGACCTAAATTTTATGGCTACACCTTC | NA | TRBV7-2 | 17 | TRBJ1-2 | once
CASSPLPGQGVHEQFF | TGTGCCAGCTCACCACTACCGGGACAGGGTGTACATGAGCAGTTCTTC | TRBD1 | TRBV18 | 16 | TRBJ2-1 | NA
CASSATSLGETQYF | TGTGCCAGCAGCGCGACTTCTTTGGGAGAGACCCAGTACTTC | NA | TRBV9 | 14 | TRBJ2-5 | once
CASSLARTGELFF | TGCGCCAGCAGCTTGGCTAGAACCGGGGAGCTGTTTTTT | NA | TRBV5-1 | 13 | TRBJ2-2 | once
CASSALLSPLGNTQYF | TGTGCCAGCAGCGCACTACTGAGTCCCCTTGGAAATACGCAGTATTTT | NA | TRBV5-4 | 16 | TRBJ2-3 | NA
CASRENRGHTPGGYTF | TGTGCCAGCAGGGAGAACAGGGGGCACACCCCGGGTGGCTACACCTTC | TRBD1 | TRBV28 | 16 | TRBJ1-2 | NA
CATSDYLTGEETQYF | TGTGCCACCAGTGATTACTTGACAGGGGAGGAGACCCAGTACTTC | TRBD1 | TRBV24-1 | 15 | TRBJ2-5 | NA
CASSPNQTLAGEKLFF | TGTGCCAGCTCACCTAACCAGACCCTTGCGGGTGAAAAACTGTTTTTT | NA | TRBV18 | 16 | TRBJ1-4 | once
CASSRGQGLSTDTQYF | TGTGCCAGCAGCCGGGGACAGGGGCTGAGCACAGATACGCAGTATTTT | TRBD1 | TRBV5-5 | 16 | TRBJ2-3 | NA
CASSYGGGSYEQYF | TGTGCCAGCAGCTATGGTGGCGGGAGTTACGAGCAGTACTTC | TRBD2 | TRBV2 | 14 | TRBJ2-7 | NA
CASSKSRGAGGDTQYF | TGTGCCAGCAGCAAGTCTCGGGGGGCCGGAGGAGATACGCAGTATTTT | NA | TRBV21-1 | 16 | TRBJ2-3 | NA
CATSRDGQSKNIQYF | TGTGCCACCAGCAGAGATGGTCAGTCCAAAAACATTCAGTACTTC | NA | TRBV15 | 15 | TRBJ2-4 | NA
CASEKTLNTEAFF | TGTGCCAGCGAAAAAACGCTAAACACTGAAGCTTTCTTT | NA | TRBV7-9 | 13 | TRBJ1-1 | NA
CASSELSRKGPEYF | TGTGCCAGCAGTGAATTAAGCAGGAAGGGGCCGGAGTACTTC | NA | TRBV25-1 | 14 | TRBJ2-5 | NA
CASGFRTSPRTDTQYF | TGCGCCAGCGGCTTTCGGACTAGCCCGAGGACAGATACGCAGTATTTT | TRBD2 | TRBV5-1 | 16 | TRBJ2-3 | NA
CASSQRTGSTDTQYF | TGCGCCAGCAGCCAACGGACAGGTAGCACAGATACGCAGTATTTT | TRBD1 | TRBV5-1 | 15 | TRBJ2-3 | NA
CASSQDRGSDNQPQHF | TGTGCCAGCAGCCAAGATCGGGGGAGCGACAATCAGCCCCAGCATTTT | NA | TRBV4-2 | 16 | TRBJ1-5 | few
CASSLTGTKNIQYF | TGTGCCAGCAGCTTGACAGGGACCAAAAACATTCAGTACTTC | NA | TRBV5-8 | 14 | TRBJ2-4 | NA
CASSSGTSGLPYEQYF | TGCGCCAGCAGCTCCGGGACTAGCGGGCTTCCCTACGAGCAGTACTTC | TRBD2 | TRBV4-1 | 16 | TRBJ2-7 | NA
CSVDDSSYEQYF | TGCAGCGTTGATGACAGCTCCTACGAGCAGTACTTC | NA | TRBV29-1 | 12 | TRBJ2-7 | NA
CASSQIPSTDTQYF | TGCGCCAGCAGCCAGATCCCCAGCACAGATACGCAGTATTTT | NA | TRBV5-1 | 14 | TRBJ2-3 | NA
CASSPPQGQAGYTF | TGTGCCAGCAGCCCCCCCCAGGGCCAGGCTGGCTACACCTTC | NA | TRBV28 | 14 | TRBJ1-2 | NA
CASSILGGENNEQFF | TGTGCCAGTAGTATATTGGGGGGGGAAAACAATGAGCAGTTCTTC | TRBD2 | TRBV19 | 15 | TRBJ2-1 | once